The 30 T cell receptor beta chains reported below all come from one sample, sequenced in a study of OX40 agonist ivuxolimab in advanced cancers. Only in-frame clones appear in the TCRdb table, and some are missing; sequencing was by immunoSEQ multiplex PCR. This sample has just under 80,000 clones, with 89% found just once. The sample here was CD4+ or CD8+ T cells sorted from blood, taken in a trial of the OX40 agonist ivuxolimab. These receptors originate from an adult with an advanced solid tumor such as melanoma, head and neck, liver or kidney cancer.

CDR3 protein: CASRGQGYSTDTQYF. The CDR3 bases are TGTGCCAGTAGGGGACAGGGATATAGCACAGATACGCAGTATTTT. The V call is TRBV19, the J call TRBJ2-3, with 9 bases lining up with TRBD1. The CDR3 contains 15 residues. Trimming at V came to 6 bases and at J to 0 bases, leaving 4 bases not matched to a gene. Germline lookup yields CDR1 LNHDA and CDR2 SQIVND (reference sequence). Together with reference TRBV19 and TRBJ2-3, the CDR3 gives the full variable domain: DGGITQSPKYLFRKEGQNVTLSCEQNLNHDAMYWYRQDPGQGLRLIYYSQIVNDFQKGDIAEGYSVSREKKESFPLTVTSAQKNPTAFYLCASRGQGYSTDTQYFGPGTRLTVL.

The CDR3 sequence is CASSPTGTVEQPQHF. The CDR3 bases are TGTGCCAGCTCTCCTACCGGGACAGTTGAACAGCCCCAGCATTTT. The chain combines TRBV18 with TRBJ1-5, with TRBD1 matching over 7 bases. The CDR3 runs 15 residues. Germline V lookup: CDR1 KGHSH, CDR2 LQKENI. V was pared by 6 bases and J by 7 bases, with 12 bases of the junction left unmatched. The entire variable domain, with the rest obtained from reference TRBV18 and TRBJ1-5, is as follows: NAGVMQNPRHLVRRRGQEARLRCSPMKGHSHVYWYRQLPEEGLKFMVYLQKENIIDESGMPKERFSAEFPKEGPSILRIQQVVRGDSAAYFCASSPTGTVEQPQHFGDGTRLSIL.

The CDR3 DNA is TGTGCCAGCAGTTACAGACCGGGACAGGGTAACTATGGCTACACCTTC. Translation gives CASSYRPGQGNYGYTF. J is TRBJ1-2 and V is TRBV6-5; 9 bases fit TRBD1. The CDR3 contains 16 residues. J gave up 1 base and V 2 bases, and 5 bases lay outside the gene matches. Germline values: CDR1 MNHEY, CDR2 SVGAGI.

This chain connects TRBV5-4 to TRBJ2-7; the match to TRBD1 covers 9 bases. Germline V gene lookup returns CDR1 SGHNT and CDR2 YYREEE (reference sequence). Unmatched junction bases numbered 5, after V lost 4 bases and J lost 0 bases. The CDR3 length is 15 residues. CDR3 DNA: TGTGCCAGCAGCGCCGGGACAGGGCTCTCCTACGAGCAGTACTTC. It yields the protein CASSAGTGLSYEQYF.

The chain uses TRBV6-5 and TRBJ2-7; either TRBD1 or TRBD2 may supply D (5 bases each). Germline assignment: CDR1 MNHEY and CDR2 SVGAGI. Trimming removed 5 bases from V and 2 bases from J, with 16 bases in between. The CDR3 covers 15 residues. CDR3 bases: TGTGCCAGCAGTGGACCGGGACGACCTACCTACGAGCAGTACTTC. This gives the protein CASSGPGRPTYEQYF.

The rearrangement joins TRBV30 to TRBJ2-6, with 13 bases fitting TRBD2. Trimming cost V 1 base and J 3 bases; bases outside gene matches: 9. The V gene's germline CDR1 is GTSNPN and CDR2 SVGIG (reference sequence). The CDR3 consists of 19 residues. In nucleotides, the CDR3 is TGTGCCTGGAGTGCAGGGGTACTAGCGGGAGGGCGTGGGGCCAACGTCCTGACTTTC. Protein: CAWSAGVLAGGRGANVLTF.

This sequence joins TRBV5-1 and TRBJ2-5; 11 positions match TRBD2. J gave up 2 bases and V 0 bases, and 9 bases lay outside the gene matches. In germline, CDR1 is SGHRS, CDR2 YFSETQ. The CDR3 has 18 residues. CDR3 amino acids: CASSLVGLAGGGQETQYF. DNA of the CDR3: TGCGCCAGCAGCTTGGTGGGCCTAGCGGGAGGTGGTCAAGAGACCCAGTACTTC.

This clone was detected a few times. This chain uses TRBV15 with TRBJ2-1; the D gene is possibly TRBD2 (6 bases). Per the germline V gene, CDR1 is LNHNV and CDR2 is YYDKDF (reference sequence). The CDR3 runs 15 residues. V was trimmed by 8 bases and J by 3 bases, leaving 17 bases between them. CDR3 residues: CATSRAGSFYNEQFF. The DNA for the CDR3 is TGTGCCACCTCTAGAGCGGGTTCCTTCTACAATGAGCAGTTCTTC.

The gene calls are TRBV9 and TRBJ2-3, with a tentative D call TRBD1 (6 bases). Per the germline V gene, CDR1 is SGDLS and CDR2 is YYNGEE. There are 18 residues in the CDR3. Trimming shortened V by 0 bases and J by 2 bases, and 19 bases separated the two germline ends. CDR3 amino acids: CASSVARIGQSLTDTQYF. The CDR3 DNA reads TGTGCCAGCAGCGTAGCTAGAATTGGACAGTCACTCACAGATACGCAGTATTTT. Full variable domain (rest looked up from reference TRBV9 and TRBJ2-3): DSGVTQTPKHLITATGQRVTLRCSPRSGDLSVYWYQQSLDQGLQFLIQYYNGEERAKGNILERFSAQQFPDLHSELNLSSLELGDSALYFCASSVARIGQSLTDTQYFGPGTRLTVL.

V is TRBV5-1 and J is TRBJ1-3; D perhaps matches TRBD1 (6 bases). V was trimmed by 0 bases and J by 4 bases, leaving 8 bases between them. This CDR3 has 14 residues. Germline V gene data show CDR1 as SGHRS and CDR2 as YFSETQ. The CDR3 region has the DNA TGCGCCAGCAGCTTGGCAGGGGAAGGAAACACCATATATTTT. Translation gives CASSLAGEGNTIYF. The full variable domain, rest sourced from reference TRBV5-1 and TRBJ1-3, is KAGVTQTPRYLIKTRGQQVTLSCSPISGHRSVSWYQQTPGQGLQFLFEYFSETQRNKGNFPGRFSGRQFSNSRSEMNVSTLELGDSALYLCASSLAGEGNTIYFGEGSWLTVV.

CDR3 DNA sequence: TGTGCCAGCAGACAGGGTAGTGAAAAACTGTTTTTT. Protein sequence: CASRQGSEKLFF. This sequence joins TRBV27 and TRBJ1-4; D might be TRBD1 (6 bases). The CDR3 contains 12 residues. Germline-derived CDR1 and CDR2 are MNHEY and SMNVEV (reference sequence). V lost 6 bases and J lost 7, with 9 bases in between.

This chain connects TRBV19 to TRBJ2-7, with 8 bases identical to TRBD2. The junction had 13 bases not matched to a gene; V was cut back by 5 bases and J by 4 bases. This CDR3 contains 16 residues. Germline CDR1 is LNHDA and CDR2 is SQIVND (reference sequence). This chain's CDR3 is CASSPYSTSASYEQYF. The CDR3 DNA reads as TGTGCCAGTAGTCCATATTCGACTAGCGCCAGTTACGAGCAGTACTTC.

The count of this clone is one. The chain is built from TRBV5-1 and TRBJ2-6; the D gene could be TRBD1 or TRBD2 (6 bases each). This CDR3 has 15 amino acids. Looked up from germline, CDR1 is SGHRS and CDR2 is YFSETQ. Trimming removed 4 bases from V and 2 bases from J, with 10 bases in between. The CDR3 loop is CASSPRGAGANVLTF. For the CDR3, the DNA is TGCGCCAGCAGCCCAAGGGGGGCTGGGGCCAACGTCCTGACTTTC.

V gene TRBV30 combines with J gene TRBJ1-1; D is perhaps TRBD1 (5 bases). The V gene lost 3 bases and the J gene lost 1 base, with 9 bases spanning the gap. The germline gives CDR1 GTSNPN, CDR2 SVGIG (reference sequence). This CDR3 has 13 residues. The CDR3 coding sequence is TGTGCCTGGAGCGGGACCCAGAACACTGAAGCTTTCTTT. Amino acids: CAWSGTQNTEAFF. Full variable domain (outside the CDR3, taken from reference TRBV30 and TRBJ1-1): SQTIHQWPATLVQPVGSPLSLECTVEGTSNPNLYWYRQAAGRGLQLLFYSVGIGQISSEVPQNLSASRPQDRQFILSSKKLLLSDSGFYLCAWSGTQNTEAFFGQGTRLTVV.

V usage is TRBV5-1 and J usage is TRBJ2-2; no reliable D call. Germline assignment: CDR1 SGHRS and CDR2 YFSETQ. The V end was cut by 4 bases, the J end by 4 bases, with 11 bases between. CDR3 length: 14 residues. The CDR3 reads CASSQEKGTGELFF. The DNA for the CDR3 is TGCGCCAGCAGCCAAGAAAAGGGCACCGGGGAGCTGTTTTTT.

The V gene is TRBV7-9, the J gene TRBJ1-6; 9 bases line up with TRBD1. The V gene end was trimmed by 5 bases and the J gene end by 5 bases; junction bases not matched to a gene: 4. The CDR3 is made up of 15 amino acids. The germline V gene has CDR1 SEHNR and CDR2 FQNEAQ (reference sequence). In nucleotides, the CDR3 is TGTGCCAGCAGCCCGCGACAGGGGGATAATTCACCCCTCCACTTT. Protein product: CASSPRQGDNSPLHF.

The rearrangement uses TRBV7-2 and TRBJ2-7; unclear D gene. Germline V gene sequence: CDR1 SGHTA, CDR2 FQGNSA. This CDR3 spans 12 amino acids. V was shortened by 5 bases and J by 5 bases, with 10 bases between the two germline ends. For the CDR3, the DNA is TGTGCCAGCAGCCACTACCAGGACGAGCAGTACTTC. Residues: CASSHYQDEQYF.

The rearrangement links TRBV5-1 to TRBJ1-2; TRBD1 matches 7 bases. Trimming removed 4 bases from V and 6 bases from J; junction bases left unmatched: 3. CDR1 SGHRS and CDR2 YFSETQ come from the germline V gene. CDR3 size: 12 residues. The CDR3 reads CASSLTGNGYTF. The CDR3 DNA is TGCGCCAGCAGCCTGACAGGGAATGGCTACACCTTC.

The rearrangement links TRBV11-2 to TRBJ1-5, with 8 positions matching TRBD1. J lost 7 bases, V lost 3 bases, and 5 bases had no gene match. Germline V gene sequence: CDR1 SGHAT, CDR2 FQNNGV. The CDR3 is 14 amino acids. CDR3 DNA: TGTGCCAGCAGCTTCGACAGGGGTAACCAGCCCCAGCATTTT. It yields the protein CASSFDRGNQPQHF.

This clone was recorded a few times. This chain links TRBV28 with TRBJ2-5, with TRBD2 identical over 12 bases. CDR3 length equals 19 residues. The V gene end was trimmed by 6 bases and the J gene end by 7 bases; junction bases not matched to a gene: 21. Germline CDR1 reads MDHEN; CDR2 reads SYDVKM. The DNA for the CDR3 is TGTGCCAGCAGCACACCCGGACTAGCGGGATGGTTCAGCCAGGGGACCCAGTACTTC. Translating it yields CASSTPGLAGWFSQGTQYF.

The chain has TRBV7-2 and TRBJ1-5; tentatively, D is TRBD1 (5 bases). Germline lookup yields CDR1 SGHTA and CDR2 FQGNSA. Trimming shortened V by 3 bases and J by 9 bases, and 12 bases separated the two germline ends. The CDR3 extends over 13 amino acids. The CDR3 loop reads CASSFGPGGPQHF. Written as DNA, the CDR3 is TGTGCCAGCAGCTTTGGACCCGGGGGGCCCCAGCATTTT.

The chain employs TRBV19 and TRBJ1-2; D perhaps matches TRBD1 (5 bases). CDR1 and CDR2 from the germline V gene are LNHDA and SQIVND (reference sequence). The CDR3 extends over 15 amino acids. V was trimmed by 5 bases and J by 5 bases, leaving 18 bases between them. The CDR3 here is CASSPPGAREYGYTF. In DNA form, the CDR3 reads TGTGCCAGTAGTCCCCCCGGGGCCAGAGAGTATGGCTACACCTTC.

CDR3 sequence (DNA): TGTGCCAGCAGCGCTTACAGGGTTCCTCCTAGCAATCAGCCCCAGCATTTT. Encoded protein: CASSAYRVPPSNQPQHF. The rearrangement links TRBV7-8 to TRBJ1-5, with TRBD1 as a possible D gene (6 bases). V gave up 5 bases and J gave up 0 bases, with 17 bases separating them. This CDR3 comprises 17 residues. The germline V gene encodes CDR1 SGHVS and CDR2 FQNEAQ.

The chain is built from TRBV11-2 and TRBJ2-1; D gene unclear. The CDR3 is 13 residues long. Germline-derived CDR1 and CDR2 are SGHAT and FQNNGV. With 2 bases removed from V and 5 bases from J, the gap between germline ends came to 7 bases. The CDR3 reads CASSLSGNNEQFF. The CDR3 DNA reads as TGTGCCAGCAGCTTATCTGGGAACAATGAGCAGTTCTTC.

The rearrangement links TRBV6-1 to TRBJ2-1; 8 bases map to TRBD2. CDR1 and CDR2 from the germline V gene are MNHNS and SASEGT. This CDR3 spans 14 amino acids. Trimming at V came to 10 bases and at J to 7 bases, leaving 12 bases not matched to a gene. For the CDR3, the DNA is TGTGCCAACCAAACTAGCGGCCCCTGGAATGAGCAGTTCTTC. It translates to CANQTSGPWNEQFF.

J is TRBJ1-4 and V is TRBV30; TRBD1 matches at 7 bases. The CDR3 contains 15 residues. The germline V gene has CDR1 GTSNPN and CDR2 SVGIG (reference sequence). J was trimmed by 8 bases and V by 2 bases; bases with no gene match: 11. CDR3 bases: TGTGCCTGGAGTCCAAGGGGGCTAGGAGGGGAAAAACTGTTTTTT. Translated: CAWSPRGLGGEKLFF.

This clone was detected only once. The rearrangement joins TRBV19 to TRBJ1-2, with 7 bases lining up with TRBD1. The germline CDR1 and CDR2 sequences are LNHDA and SQIVND (reference sequence). The CDR3 loop spans 15 amino acids. V trimming: 6 bases; J trimming: 7 bases; junction bases outside the gene matches: 14. CDR3 loop: CASSLYDEGAGGYTF. As DNA, the CDR3 is TGTGCCAGTAGCCTTTATGATGAGGGGGCTGGTGGCTACACCTTC.

The chain couples TRBV5-5 to TRBJ2-7; unclear D gene. The CDR3 length is 15 residues. V was shortened by 0 bases and J by 3 bases, with 13 bases between the two germline ends. Germline V gene lookup returns CDR1 SGHKS and CDR2 YYEKEE (reference sequence). CDR3 bases: TGTGCCAGCAGCTTGGATTGGTCGATGGTCTACGAGCAGTACTTC. Translated, it gives CASSLDWSMVYEQYF.

The rearrangement joins TRBV9 to TRBJ2-2; TRBD1 agrees at 10 bases. Germline V gene lookup returns CDR1 SGDLS and CDR2 YYNGEE. The CDR3 totals 16 residues. V was pared by 3 bases and J by 2 bases, with 4 bases of the junction left unmatched. The CDR3 protein is CASSATGGFNTGELFF. CDR3 coding DNA: TGTGCCAGCAGCGCGACAGGGGGCTTTAACACCGGGGAGCTGTTTTTT.

The chain employs TRBV5-6 and TRBJ2-1, with D unresolved. The CDR3 is 13 amino acids. Looked up from germline, CDR1 is SGHDT and CDR2 is YYEEEE. The V end was cut by 1 base, the J end by 8 bases, with 10 bases between. The CDR3 nucleotides are TGTGCCAGCAGCTTGTTAAATTTCTATGAGCAGTTCTTC. Residues: CASSLLNFYEQFF.